This T cell receptor beta chain stems from a study of metastatic and nonmetastatic thyroid tumors. Across the whole study: Patients with malignant and benign thyroid disease provided blood and tumor or nodule tissue, whose repertoires were compared.

No patient had received any treatment before thyroid surgery. This clone has only a few counts. Its antigen remains unknown. Authors' data handling: Differences in CDR3 between clinicopathological groups were drawn on to build a classifier intended to discriminate distant-metastatic papillary thyroid cancer patients. Using MiXCR, TCRdb re-called clones from the PCR reads. The V and J calls shown here were made by TCRdb, not taken from the authors' results. This table has 23,000 or so clones, 20% to 25% appearing once. The germline gives CDR1 SNHLY, CDR2 FYNNEI. This CDR3 comprises 14 residues. V shed 6 bases, J shed 5 bases, and the junction held 9 bases outside the gene matches. Overall study findings and caveats: Benign nodules reportedly had significantly lower TCR beta diversity than malignant thyroid tumors in blood and tumor.

This TCR came from a male donor with papillary thyroid cancer or a benign thyroid nodule (not recorded which). Some clones in this sample may be carry-over from other donors' samples. The V and J genes are TRBV2 and TRBJ2-5, with 7 bases fitting TRBD1. The sample comprised blood. CDR3 sequence (DNA): TGTGCCAGCAGCCGGGACAGTCGCGGGGAGACCCAGTACTTC. It translates to CASSRDSRGETQYF.